Listed below are T cell receptor beta chains from one sample, sequenced in a study of cytomegalovirus exposure and HLA in healthy donors. The data were produced by immunoSEQ multiplex PCR, yet TCRdb's version contains in-frame clones alone and is incomplete. The sample yields around 160,000 clones, 65% to 85% seen once. The material sequenced was PBMCs. The receptors come from a woman aged 40 to 49 in good health and CMV-seropositive. The CDR3 runs from the conserved cysteine through the conserved F or W. Each record gives: D gene, clone size, J gene, V gene, CDR3 protein, CDR3 DNA. A D gene is named only where the DNA matches it firmly. Clone size is not always given. Where it is, it says once, few, many or a class for expanded clones.

- | - | TRBJ2-7 | TRBV30 | CAWAAPGPTGEQYF | TGTGCCTGGGCTGCCCCAGGACCGACGGGGGAGCAGTACTTC
TRBD1 | - | TRBJ1-2 | TRBV28 | CASSLVSDRGYGYTF | TGTGCCAGCAGTTTAGTCAGTGACAGGGGTTATGGCTACACCTTC
- | - | TRBJ2-3 | TRBV4-2 | CASSQLGLNPSTDTQYF | TGTGCCAGCAGCCAGTTAGGACTGAACCCTAGCACAGATACGCAGTATTTT
- | few | TRBJ1-1 | TRBV6-5 | CASSYISGTEAFF | TGTGCCAGCAGTTACATTAGCGGCACTGAAGCTTTCTTT
TRBD2 | - | TRBJ2-5 | TRBV30 | CAWSDSGVGETQYF | TGTGCCTGGAGTGATAGCGGGGTGGGGGAGACCCAGTACTTC
TRBD2 | - | TRBJ2-2 | TRBV5-1 | CASSRTPTSGGLPNTGELFF | TGCGCCAGCAGCCGTACCCCGACTAGCGGGGGGTTACCTAACACCGGGGAGCTGTTTTTT
- | - | TRBJ2-1 | TRBV5-1 | CASSLGRLEGDEQFF | TGCGCCAGCAGCTTGGGAAGGCTAGAGGGTGATGAGCAGTTCTTC
TRBD2 | - | TRBJ2-1 | TRBV4-1 | CASSQDMAGGQFGQFF | TGCGCCAGCAGCCAAGATATGGCGGGAGGGCAGTTTGGGCAGTTCTTC
TRBD2 | - | TRBJ2-1 | TRBV18 | CASSPWTSGYNEQFF | TGTGCCAGCTCACCTTGGACTAGCGGTTACAATGAGCAGTTCTTC
- | few | TRBJ2-5 | TRBV6-5 | CASSYRGETQYF | TGTGCCAGCAGTTACAGGGGAGAGACCCAGTACTTC
- | - | TRBJ1-2 | TRBV5-4 | CASSPDKFNYGYTF | TGTGCCAGCAGCCCTGACAAGTTTAACTATGGCTACACCTTC
- | - | TRBJ2-7 | TRBV25-1 | CASSESGRVIYEQYF | TGTGCCAGCAGTGAATCCGGCCGGGTAATCTACGAGCAGTACTTC